Following are 3 T cell receptor beta chains from one sample sequenced in a study of CD4 T cells in relation to SARS-CoV-2 and coronaviruses. Data came from immunoSEQ multiplex PCR; TCRdb stores just in-frame clones and leaves some out. The profile shows more than 55,000 clones, 86% of them singletons. Unexposed donor CD4+ T cells date from about 2011-2018, before the COVID-19 pandemic. Source material: memory CD4+ T cells from PBMCs. The receptors derive from a human donor in good health.

This chain's CDR3 is CASSPPVVAGIHEQFF. As DNA, the CDR3 is TGTGCCAGCAGCCCTCCGGTGGTAGCGGGAATCCATGAGCAGTTCTTC. The chain has TRBV7-3 and TRBJ2-1; 8 bases line up with TRBD2. The CDR3 covers 16 residues. Germline trimming cut 5 bases from V and 8 bases from J; bases unmatched to any gene: 14. Germline V CDR1 and CDR2: SGHTA, FQGTGA.

V and J are TRBV3-1 (or the pseudogene TRBV3-2) and TRBJ2-7, with D unclear. The CDR3 has 15 amino acids. Trimming removed 4 bases from V and 7 bases from J, with 20 bases in between. The germline CDR1 and CDR2 sequences are LGHDT and YNNKEL (reference sequence). CDR3 sequence: CASSPPVNQAREQYF. As DNA, the CDR3 is TGTGCCAGCAGCCCACCTGTAAACCAAGCGAGGGAGCAGTACTTC.

CDR3 residues: CASSLFTWAGEGSPLHF. In DNA, the CDR3 is TGTGCCAGCAGCCTATTCACCTGGGCAGGAGAAGGTTCACCCCTCCACTTT. The J gene is TRBJ1-6, the V gene TRBV3-1 (or the pseudogene TRBV3-2); no clear D gene. CDR3 size: 17 residues. CDR1 LGHDT and CDR2 YNNKEL come from the germline V gene (reference sequence). Trimming removed 4 bases at V and 9 bases at J, with 22 bases between.